This section outlines one T cell receptor (beta chain) sequence together with its context. CDR3 length: 14 amino acids. V gave up 3 bases and J gave up 7 bases, with 15 bases separating them. Germline V gene sequence: CDR1 MDHEN, CDR2 SYDVKM. The sample belongs to a study of shared clonotypes between healthy human individuals. Genomic DNA of every subset was divided equally among multiple immunoSEQ plates. Tens of thousands of T cell genomes, or roughly 320 ng DNA, went into unsorted PBMC replicate PCRs. The data were produced by immunoSEQ multiplex PCR, yet TCRdb's version contains in-frame clones alone and is incomplete. The sample has some 480,000 clones; 79% are singletons. Donors were healthy HIV-negative adults without recently reported acute infections or vaccinations. Adults of Caucasian background living in Nashville, Tennessee made up all donors.

The receptor comes from a woman between 40 and 50 years old in good health. Some clones in this sample may be carry-over from other donors' samples. The sequenced material came from PBMCs. The chain uses TRBV28 and TRBJ1-1; D might be TRBD1 (5 bases). CDR3 protein: CASSFPTARLEAFF. The CDR3 DNA is TGTGCCAGCAGTTTTCCGACAGCCAGGCTTGAAGCTTTCTTT.